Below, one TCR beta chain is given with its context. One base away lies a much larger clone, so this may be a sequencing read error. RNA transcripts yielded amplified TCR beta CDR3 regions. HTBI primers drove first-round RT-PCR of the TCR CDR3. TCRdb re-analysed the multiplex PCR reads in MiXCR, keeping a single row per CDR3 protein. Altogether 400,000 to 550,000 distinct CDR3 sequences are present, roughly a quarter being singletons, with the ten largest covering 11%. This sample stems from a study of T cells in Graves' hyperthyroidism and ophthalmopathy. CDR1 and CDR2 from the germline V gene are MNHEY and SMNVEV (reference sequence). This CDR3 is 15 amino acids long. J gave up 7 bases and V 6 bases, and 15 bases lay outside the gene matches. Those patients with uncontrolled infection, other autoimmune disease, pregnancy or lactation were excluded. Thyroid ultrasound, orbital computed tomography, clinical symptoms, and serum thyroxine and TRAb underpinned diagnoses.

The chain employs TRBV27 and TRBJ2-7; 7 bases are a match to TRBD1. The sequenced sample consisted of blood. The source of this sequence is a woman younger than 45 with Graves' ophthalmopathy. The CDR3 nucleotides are TGTGCCAGCAGCCGTACCGGGACAGTGGGTAGGGAGCAGTACTTC. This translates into CASSRTGTVGREQYF.